These 23 T cell receptor beta chains were all obtained from the same sample, sequenced in a study of blood T cells in healthy people across ages. A second about 6 to 12 cycle PCR used barcoded and J-beta primers. TCRdb itself ran the 5' RACE reads through MiXCR, one entry per CDR3 protein. Among 850,000 to 1,000,000 distinct CDR3 sequences listed, 45% to 60% were seen once. Sequencing was carried out using blood. Every receptor here comes from a woman aged 60-75 years in good health.

The chain recombines TRBV28 with TRBJ2-5, with 8 nucleotides matching TRBD2. Germline CDR1 MDHEN, CDR2 SYDVKM. CDR3 size: 13 residues. With V trimmed by 6 bases and J by 11 bases, 11 bases remained unmatched. The DNA for the CDR3 is TGTGCCAGCAGGACTAGCGCCAATCATGAGCAGTACTTC. This gives the protein CASRTSANHEQYF. The full variable domain, in which reference TRBV28 and TRBJ2-5 provide the parts outside the CDR3, is DVKVTQSSRYLVKRTGEKVFLECVQDMDHENMFWYRQDPGLGLRLIYFSYDVKMKEKGDIPEGYSVSREKKERFSLILESASTNQTSMYLCASRTSANHEQYFGPGTRLLVL.

The count of this clonotype is one. This sequence joins TRBV4-2 and TRBJ2-3; D perhaps matches TRBD2 (5 bases). This CDR3 is built from 14 residues. The V gene's germline CDR1 is LGHNA and CDR2 YNFKEQ. Between the trimmed V and J ends, which lost 3 bases and 6 bases, there was a span of 13 bases. CDR3 sequence: CASSHSGGRDTQYF. The CDR3 DNA reads TGTGCCAGCAGCCATTCTGGCGGGCGGGATACGCAGTATTTT.

The J gene is TRBJ1-1, the V gene TRBV4-1, with 7 positions matching TRBD1. The CDR3 totals 19 residues. The V and J ends lost 3 bases and 0 bases, in that order; junction bases with no gene match: 16. The germline gives CDR1 MGHRA, CDR2 YSYEKL. The CDR3 sequence is CASSQGTLGTENLNTEAFF. CDR3 nucleotide sequence: TGCGCCAGCAGCCAGGGAACCCTCGGGACAGAAAACTTGAACACTGAAGCTTTCTTT.

Only a few counts were recorded for this clonotype. The CDR3 DNA reads TGTGCCAGCAGCGATAGCGGGAGAGTAGGGGCTGAGCAGTTCTTC. Protein product: CASSDSGRVGAEQFF. This chain links TRBV3-1 with TRBJ2-1, with 9 bases aligning to TRBD2. The CDR3 is 15 residues long. With 5 bases clipped from V and 9 bases from J, the junction kept 11 bases outside the gene matches. Germline assignment: CDR1 LGHDT and CDR2 YNNKEL (reference sequence).

The rearrangement uses TRBV5-1 and TRBJ2-5; D is undetermined. The germline gives CDR1 SGHRS, CDR2 YFSETQ. Trimming shortened V by 2 bases and J by 0 bases, and 5 bases separated the two germline ends. This CDR3 spans 13 amino acids. The CDR3 region is CASSFLDQETQYF. In DNA, the CDR3 is TGCGCCAGCAGCTTCCTGGACCAAGAGACCCAGTACTTC. The whole variable domain, filled in from reference TRBV5-1 and TRBJ2-5, reads KAGVTQTPRYLIKTRGQQVTLSCSPISGHRSVSWYQQTPGQGLQFLFEYFSETQRNKGNFPGRFSGRQFSNSRSEMNVSTLELGDSALYLCASSFLDQETQYFGPGTRLLVL.

This chain links TRBV3-1 with TRBJ2-7; perhaps TRBD2 as D (5 bases). The germline CDR1 and CDR2 sequences are LGHDT and YNNKEL (reference sequence). The CDR3 has 12 amino acids. Trimming pared 4 bases from V and 3 bases from J, leaving 7 bases between. The DNA of the CDR3 is TGTGCCAGCAGCCGGACTTTCTACGAGCAGTACTTC. Encoded protein: CASSRTFYEQYF.

This chain links TRBV20-1 with TRBJ2-1; D is undetermined. Trimming took 2 bases from V and 8 from J, leaving 7 bases between them. Germline CDR1 DFQATT, CDR2 SNEGSKA (reference sequence). The CDR3 sequence is 11 residues long. The CDR3 DNA sequence: TGCAGTGCTAGAAAGGTTGATGAGCAGTTCTTC. Protein product: CSARKVDEQFF.

The rearrangement joins TRBV27 to TRBJ2-7; D is perhaps TRBD2 (5 bases). CDR1 and CDR2 (germline): MNHEY, SMNVEV (reference sequence). Trimming cost V 4 bases and J 4 bases, with 26 bases left between them. This CDR3 has 18 amino acids. The DNA of the CDR3 is TGTGCCAGCAGTTCCTACGCCCCACTGAGAGGGAGTGGGTACGAGCAGTACTTC. Protein sequence: CASSSYAPLRGSGYEQYF.

The genes are TRBV5-1 and TRBJ2-3; a possible D gene is TRBD2 (5 bases). Looked up from germline, CDR1 is SGHRS and CDR2 is YFSETQ. The CDR3 sequence is 12 residues long. Trimming cost V 4 bases and J 14 bases, with 17 bases left between them. The CDR3 DNA sequence: TGCGCCAGCAGCCCTGACTCTGGACTCGGGTATTTT. This translates into CASSPDSGLGYF. The full variable domain, rest sourced from reference TRBV5-1 and TRBJ2-3, is KAGVTQTPRYLIKTRGQQVTLSCSPISGHRSVSWYQQTPGQGLQFLFEYFSETQRNKGNFPGRFSGRQFSNSRSEMNVSTLELGDSALYLCASSPDSGLGYFGPGTRLTVL.

This clonotype was recorded a few times. The chain couples TRBV20-1 to TRBJ2-1; D is unresolved. V shed 6 bases and J shed 8 bases, with 8 bases lying between them. Germline V gene data show CDR1 as DFQATT and CDR2 as SNEGSKA (reference sequence). The CDR3 is 10 amino acids. CDR3 amino acids: CSATRHEQFF. In DNA form, the CDR3 reads TGCAGTGCCACGAGGCATGAGCAGTTCTTC.

This rearrangement joins TRBV7-9 to TRBJ2-5; 7 nucleotides match TRBD1. The last part of the DNA fits TRBJ2-7 better; the J call may be wrong. CDR1 is SEHNR, CDR2 FQNEAQ, per germline (reference sequence). The CDR3 runs to 14 residues. The CDR3 DNA sequence: TGTGCCAGCAGCTCTCGACAGGGACGGAGCGAGCAGTACTTC. Translated: CASSSRQGRSEQYF.

A single count supports this clonotype. This chain uses TRBV29-1 with TRBJ2-5; tentatively, D is TRBD1 (6 bases). This CDR3 comprises 12 residues. The germline CDR1 and CDR2 sequences are SQVTM and ANQGSEA. Trimming stripped 7 bases from V and 11 bases from J, with 20 bases between. CDR3 sequence reads: CSAWGQRFEQYF. CDR3 coding DNA: TGCAGCGCCTGGGGACAACGGTTTGAGCAGTACTTC.

A few counts support this clonotype. V gene TRBV4-1 combines with J gene TRBJ2-1, with a possible D match to TRBD2 (6 bases). CDR3 size: 15 residues. Between the trimmed V and J ends, which lost 2 bases and 4 bases, there was a span of 12 bases. Germline V lookup: CDR1 MGHRA, CDR2 YSYEKL. The CDR3 bases are TGCGCCAGCAGCCAACGCGGGATGGGGTACAATGAGCAGTTCTTC. It encodes CASSQRGMGYNEQFF.

CDR3 sequence reads: CSARPQALRVLGGYTF. The CDR3 bases are TGCAGTGCTAGACCCCAAGCCCTTAGGGTACTTGGTGGCTACACCTTC. The rearrangement joins TRBV20-1 to TRBJ1-2; D gene unclear. CDR3 size: 16 residues. The germline gives CDR1 DFQATT, CDR2 SNEGSKA (reference sequence). The V gene lost 2 bases and the J gene lost 7 bases, with 23 bases spanning the gap.

This clonotype was counted a single time. V usage is TRBV6-2 or TRBV6-3 and J usage is TRBJ2-2, with D uncertain. Looked up from germline, CDR1 is MNHEY and CDR2 is SVGEGT. The CDR3 is 13 residues long. Trimming left V 6 bases short and J 2 bases short, with 7 bases between. CDR3 in amino acids: CASRPFNTGELFF. CDR3 nucleotide sequence: TGTGCCAGCAGACCATTTAACACCGGGGAGCTGTTTTTT.

V usage is TRBV29-1 and J usage is TRBJ2-1; 8 nucleotides agree with TRBD2. V lost 5 bases to trimming and J lost 7 bases; unmatched junction nucleotides: 10. Germline-derived CDR1 and CDR2 are SQVTM and ANQGSEA. The CDR3 length is 14 residues. The CDR3 coding sequence is TGCAGCGTTCTCGGGACTCCGGGAGGGAATGAGCAGTTCTTC. Translated, it gives CSVLGTPGGNEQFF.

This clonotype was counted only a few times. The chain couples TRBV7-9 to TRBJ2-7, with 7 bases that match TRBD2. This CDR3 region has 15 residues. Germline CDR1 reads SEHNR; CDR2 reads FQNEAQ (reference sequence). The V segment lost 5 bases and the J segment 3 bases; nucleotides outside the gene matches: 10. CDR3 amino acids: CASSRLRDYVYEQYF. For the CDR3, the DNA is TGTGCCAGCAGCCGCCTCCGGGACTACGTCTACGAGCAGTACTTC.

V is TRBV29-1 and J is TRBJ1-2; 10 nucleotides line up with TRBD1. CDR1 SQVTM and CDR2 ANQGSEA come from the germline V gene. After removal of 5 bases from V and 7 bases from J, the junction contained 4 bases not matched to a gene. This CDR3 spans 12 amino acids. The CDR3 bases are TGCAGCGTTCGACAGGGGGCGGCTGGCTACACCTTC. It yields the protein CSVRQGAAGYTF.

This clonotype was recorded a few times. V usage is TRBV20-1 and J usage is TRBJ2-7, with TRBD2 as a possible D gene (5 bases). CDR1 and CDR2 from the germline V gene are DFQATT and SNEGSKA (reference sequence). V was cut by 4 bases and J by 4 bases, with 14 bases left in between. This CDR3 has 13 amino acids. The CDR3, as DNA: TGCAGTGCTATCCACACCACGGGGTACGAGCAGTACTTC. Encoded protein: CSAIHTTGYEQYF.

The rearrangement links TRBV28 to TRBJ2-7, with a possible D match to TRBD2 (5 bases). This CDR3 spans 13 amino acids. Trimming cost V 4 bases and J 5 bases, with 12 bases left between them. In germline, CDR1 is MDHEN, CDR2 SYDVKM. The CDR3: CASSSLAPDEQYF. The CDR3 region has the DNA TGTGCCAGCAGTTCCCTAGCCCCCGACGAGCAGTACTTC.

This clonotype was picked up a small number of times. The chain employs TRBV29-1 and TRBJ2-3; D not resolved. With 4 bases removed from V and 1 base from J, the gap between germline ends came to 9 bases. Germline V gene sequence: CDR1 SQVTM, CDR2 ANQGSEA. The CDR3 length is 13 residues. The DNA of the CDR3 is TGCAGCGTTGTACAGCCTGGCACAGATACGCAGTATTTT. Its translation: CSVVQPGTDTQYF.

This sequence joins TRBV20-1 and TRBJ2-7, with D unclear. Germline CDR1 DFQATT, CDR2 SNEGSKA (reference sequence). The CDR3 length is 13 residues. With 0 bases removed from V and 3 bases from J, the gap between germline ends came to 9 bases. The CDR3 region has the DNA TGCAGTGCTAGAGATGATCTCTACTACGAGCAGTACTTC. As protein: CSARDDLYYEQYF.

Details on this clonotype: A junction boundary mismatches the germline segment, possibly from a read error. The chain employs TRBV7-2 and TRBJ2-3, with TRBD1 identical over 12 bases. The CDR3 loop spans 15 amino acids. CDR1 and CDR2 (germline): SGHTA, FQGNSA. The CDR3 sequence is CAGSPGTGGRDTQYF. The DNA of the CDR3 is TGTGCCGGCAGCCCGGGGACAGGGGGCAGAGATACGCAGTATTTT. Full variable domain (missing parts from reference TRBV7-2 and TRBJ2-3): GAGVSQSPSNKVTEKGKDVELRCDPISGHTALYWYRQSLGQGLEFLIYFQGNSAPDKSGLPSDRFSAERTGGSVSTLTIQRTQQEDSAVYLCAGSPGTGGRDTQYFGPGTRLTVL.